One and the same sample provided the 9 T cell receptor beta chains below, sequenced in a study of blood T cells in healthy people across ages. Through a sample-barcoded 5' primer and a J-beta primer mix, a second PCR was run for roughly 7 to 12 cycles. TCRdb re-called the 5' RACE reads with MiXCR, one entry per CDR3 protein. Among 600,000 to 800,000 distinct CDR3 sequences listed, under 25% were seen once. Sample: blood. The receptors derive from a man aged 65 to 85 in good health.

This clonotype was observed at least ten times. The chain employs TRBV20-1 and TRBJ2-7; 14 bases are a match to TRBD2. Germline loops: CDR1 DFQATT, CDR2 SNEGSKA (reference sequence). The V and J ends lost 3 bases and 3 bases, in that order; junction bases with no gene match: 7. The CDR3 has 16 amino acids. Here the CDR3 reads CSASQTSGRAGYEQYF. CDR3 nucleotide sequence: TGCAGTGCTAGCCAGACTAGCGGGAGGGCTGGCTACGAGCAGTACTTC.

The rearrangement links TRBV7-3 to TRBJ2-1; TRBD2 agrees at 10 bases. The CDR3 is 16 amino acids. Germline CDR1 SGHTA, CDR2 FQGTGA. The junction had 3 bases not matched to a gene; V was cut back by 4 bases and J by 0 bases. The CDR3, as DNA: TGTGCCAGCAGCTCCGCTAGCGGGAGCTCCTACAATGAGCAGTTCTTC. This codes for CASSSASGSSYNEQFF.

The chain carries TRBV30 and TRBJ2-5, with TRBD2 matching 10 bases. TRBJ2-7 matches the DNA end more closely, so the J call is doubtful. This CDR3 region has 16 residues. Germline V gives CDR1 GTSNPN, CDR2 SVGIG (reference sequence). CDR3 bases: TGTGCCTGGAGGGACCCCACTAGCGGGATATCCTACGAGCAGTACTTC. It encodes CAWRDPTSGISYEQYF.

Details on this clonotype: Possible read error: a much larger clone is one base away. The genes are TRBV7-6 and TRBJ2-5; D unclear. Germline V gives CDR1 SGHVS, CDR2 FNYEAQ. This CDR3 has 12 residues. The CDR3, as DNA: TGTACCAGCAGCCCTTACCAAGAGACCCAGTACTTC. This encodes CTSSPYQETQYF.

The chain has TRBV6-1 and TRBJ1-1; maybe TRBD1 (6 bases). This CDR3 has 15 amino acids. The germline V gene has CDR1 MNHNS and CDR2 SASEGT. Trimming removed 4 bases at V and 7 bases at J, with 19 bases between. The DNA of the CDR3 is TGTGCCAGCAGTGCAAGTCGACAGGAGTCCCGTGAAGCTTTCTTT. This encodes CASSASRQESREAFF.

The chain carries TRBV7-9 and TRBJ2-5, with D maybe TRBD2 (5 bases). Trimming removed 2 bases from V and 2 bases from J, with 12 bases in between. The CDR3 contains 15 residues. Germline V gene sequence: CDR1 SEHNR, CDR2 FQNEAQ (reference sequence). CDR3: CASSLYQRPQETQYF. CDR3 nucleotide sequence: TGTGCCAGCAGCTTATACCAGCGGCCTCAAGAGACCCAGTACTTC.

Of note for this clonotype: Relative to the germline gene, one junction end is altered; a read error may explain this. The chain employs TRBV29-1 and TRBJ2-3, with D unresolved. The CDR3 consists of 12 residues. Germline V lookup: CDR1 SQVTM, CDR2 ANQGSEA. CDR3 residues: CGVIRSTDTQYF. The DNA for the CDR3 is TGCGGCGTCATCCGTAGCACAGATACACAGTATTTT.

J is TRBJ2-5 and V is TRBV7-9; the D gene is possibly TRBD1 (5 bases). The CDR3 totals 15 residues. Germline lookup yields CDR1 SEHNR and CDR2 FQNEAQ (reference sequence). Deletions cut 5 bases from V and 5 bases from J, with 18 bases between. In DNA form, the CDR3 reads TGTGCCAGCAGCCCTTCATCAGGGAACGGCGAGACCCAGTACTTC. It specifies CASSPSSGNGETQYF.

This clonotype was detected only a few times. J is TRBJ2-1 and V is TRBV6-2 or TRBV6-3; 15 positions match TRBD2. J gave up 6 bases and V 4 bases, and 1 base lay outside the gene matches. Germline CDR1 reads MNHEY; CDR2 reads SVGEGT. This CDR3 region has 15 residues. The DNA of the CDR3 is TGTGCCAGCAGTTGGACTAGCGGGGGGGGCAATGAGCAGTTCTTC. It translates to CASSWTSGGGNEQFF.